What follows are 8 T cell receptor beta chains derived from one specimen sequenced in a study of neurological immune-mediated disorders. One entry per CDR3 protein, called by TCRdb with MiXCR from the 5' RACE reads. The profile covers tens of thousands of distinct CDR3 sequences, with 4.5% to 7% appearing a single time and approximately 2% taken by the ten largest. The sample taken for sequencing was CD4+ T cells from blood. Receptors were obtained from a woman aged 45-60 years in good health.

The rearrangement uses TRBV20-1 and TRBJ2-2, with 9 positions matching TRBD2. The germline V gene encodes CDR1 DFQATT and CDR2 SNEGSKA (reference sequence). The length of the CDR3 is 14 residues. With V trimmed by 5 bases and J by 16 bases, 17 bases remained unmatched. The CDR3 loop reads CSAFSGGNTGEPFF. The CDR3 DNA is TGCAGTGCTTTTAGCGGGGGCAACACCGGGGAACCGTTTTTT.

This clonotype appeared many times. The CDR3: CASSERGSRGLSLYNEQFF. CDR3 sequence (DNA): TGTGCCAGCAGTGAAAGGGGGAGCCGAGGACTTAGCCTCTACAATGAGCAGTTCTTC. The chain is built from TRBV2 and TRBJ2-1, with D tentatively TRBD1 (6 bases). Germline V CDR1 and CDR2: SNHLY, FYNNEI. This CDR3 has 19 residues. V shed 2 bases and J shed 3 bases, with 23 bases lying between them.

By proportion, this clonotype is medium-sized (0.01 to 0.1%). DNA of the CDR3: TGCAGCGGGGGACAGGGATCAGATACGCAGTATTTT. Protein: CSGGQGSDTQYF. This rearrangement joins TRBV20-1 to TRBJ2-3, with 9 bases matching TRBD1. Germline V gene data show CDR1 as DFQATT and CDR2 as SNEGSKA (reference sequence). This CDR3 is 12 amino acids long.

This clonotype occurred many times. The rearrangement uses TRBV20-1 and TRBJ2-1; D unresolved. V shed 5 bases and J shed 6 bases, with 11 bases lying between them. The CDR3 covers 12 residues. CDR1 is DFQATT and CDR2 is SNEGSKA in the germline V gene (reference sequence). The CDR3 is CSARTESNEQFF. CDR3 coding DNA: TGCAGTGCTCGGACGGAAAGCAATGAGCAGTTCTTC.

A note on this clonotype: It is unclear where the CDR3 begins or ends on the DNA, so no DNA is shown, and the CDR3 is as TCRdb lists it. The J gene is TRBJ1-2, the V gene TRBV7-2; the DNA was not compared with TRBD1, the D call given in the table. Germline V CDR1 and CDR2: SGHTA, FQGNSA. The CDR3 has 20 amino acids, counting both end residues. CDR3 sequence reads: CASSFYICSAHWTGQYGYTF.

This clonotype was counted ten times or more. The chain combines TRBV5-5 with TRBJ1-1; tentative D call: TRBD1 (5 bases). The CDR3 has 11 amino acids. Germline V lookup: CDR1 SGHKS, CDR2 YYEKEE (reference sequence). V was pared by 4 bases and J by 11 bases, with 12 bases between. The CDR3 region has the DNA TGTGCCAGCAGCCAAGGGACGAAGGCTTTCTTT. Amino acid sequence: CASSQGTKAFF. The full variable domain, with the rest looked up from reference TRBV5-5 and TRBJ1-1, is DAGVTQSPTHLIKTRGQQVTLRCSPISGHKSVSWYQQVLGQGPQFIFQYYEKEERGRGNFPDRFSARQFPNYSSELNVNALLLGDSALYLCASSQGTKAFFGQGTRLTVV.

This clonotype showed up many times. V and J are TRBV6-1 and TRBJ1-2; no definite D call. This CDR3 has 14 residues. V dropped 3 bases and J dropped 4 bases, with 12 bases sitting between them. The germline gives CDR1 MNHNS, CDR2 SASEGT. The chain's CDR3 is CASSDIANIYGYTF. CDR3 sequence (DNA): TGTGCCAGCAGTGATATCGCGAATATCTATGGCTACACCTTC.

This clonotype was seen ten or more times. The V and J genes are TRBV7-2 and TRBJ1-2; 8 bases line up with TRBD1. From germline, CDR1 is SGHTA and CDR2 FQGNSA. Unmatched junction bases numbered 9, after V lost 5 bases and J lost 4 bases. The CDR3 has 15 amino acids. DNA of the CDR3: TGTGCCAGCAGCACCCGGACAGGGACTGGCTATGGCTACACCTTC. Translated: CASSTRTGTGYGYTF.